This entry describes one T cell receptor beta chain. TCRdb ran MiXCR on the RT-PCR reads and lists one entry per CDR3 protein. The data show approximately 160,000 distinct CDR3 sequences, roughly 30% seen once. The data stem from a study of patients and donors after allogeneic stem cell transplantation. Germline V gene data show CDR1 as DFQATT and CDR2 as SNEGSKA (reference sequence). This CDR3 comprises 15 residues. Losses at the gene ends were 0 bases for V and 8 bases for J; bases not matched to a gene: 5. Sequences were obtained from blood, either unsorted or a sorted T cell fraction (not recorded which). This TCR was sampled from a human donor who was either an allogeneic HSCT recipient or a stem cell or donor lymphocyte infusion donor (not recorded which). It is not recorded whose cells these are; they may come from a transplant donor. The chain links TRBV20-1 to TRBJ2-1, with 12 nucleotides matching TRBD2. Here the CDR3 reads CSARDTSGRWDEQFF. The CDR3 DNA reads as TGCAGTGCTAGAGATACTAGCGGGAGGTGGGATGAGCAGTTCTTC.